This TCR beta chain was recorded in a study of T cell responses to AZD1222 COVID-19 vaccine. Turning to the study itself: Timing groups of about 4 and about 12 weeks for second doses were pooled.

To note about this clone: Its specificity is not known.

The table came from immunoSEQ multiplex PCR; TCRdb's copy has only in-frame clones and leaves some out. The repertoire has 150,000 or so clones, 75% to 95% of them found once; the top ten carry 1.1% to 1.5%. CDR1 and CDR2 from the germline V gene are LNHNV and YYDKDF (reference sequence). Trimming took 3 bases from V and 7 from J, leaving 18 bases between them. The CDR3 has 15 residues. Findings and limits, study-wide: Only a handful of AZD1222 recipients were seropositive at baseline. Clonal diversity may have been underestimated in mostly white British donors.

This material consisted of peripheral blood, taken on day 0 of AZD1222 vaccination. J is TRBJ1-2 and V is TRBV15, with a tentative D call TRBD1 (6 bases). This sequence originates from an adult in good health. CDR3 coding DNA: TGTGCCACCAGCAGGGGGCAGGGGAACTCGGGTGGCTACACCTTC. Protein: CATSRGQGNSGGYTF.